This T cell receptor beta chain was recovered during a study of T cell changes during pregnancy in multiple sclerosis. Repertoires were generated with immunoSEQ multiplex PCR, while TCRdb's copy carries only in-frame clones and drops some. Counted here are fewer than 140,000 clones, around 93% occurring once; the ten biggest clones make up approximately 1.6%. V lost 7 bases to trimming and J lost 3 bases, with 16 bases between them. CDR1 MNHEY and CDR2 SMNVEV come from the germline V gene (reference sequence). CDR3 length: 14 residues. The chain combines TRBV27 with TRBJ2-7, with D tentatively TRBD2 (6 bases). Material: peripheral blood, obtained after pregnancy. This TCR came from a female donor with multiple sclerosis, enrolled in a pregnancy study. The chain's CDR3 is CASTQRAGSYEQYF. The CDR3, as DNA: TGTGCCAGCACCCAAAGGGCGGGGAGCTACGAGCAGTACTTC.